The 31 T cell receptor beta chains below come from one sample, sequenced in a study of blood T cells in healthy people across ages. Primers used in a second PCR of roughly 6 to 12 cycles were a sample-barcoded 5' primer and a J-beta primer mix. Using its own MiXCR run on the 5' RACE reads, TCRdb lists one record per CDR3 protein. The repertoire includes hundreds of thousands of distinct CDR3 sequences, around 45% of them detected once, and 15% to 25% sits in the top ten. The sample comprised blood. The receptors derive from a man between 60 and 75 years old in good health.

This clonotype has only a few counts. The rearrangement uses TRBV7-3 and TRBJ2-3, with 10 bases fitting TRBD1. V lost 5 bases to trimming and J lost 2 bases; unmatched junction nucleotides: 7. From germline, CDR1 is SGHTA and CDR2 FQGTGA. The CDR3 length is 16 residues. The CDR3 protein is CASSRTGTGVTDTQYF. The CDR3 DNA sequence: TGTGCCAGCAGCAGGACCGGGACAGGGGTCACAGATACGCAGTATTTT. Looking up the rest from reference TRBV7-3 and TRBJ2-3 gives the full variable domain: GAGVSQTPSNKVTEKGKYVELRCDPISGHTALYWYRQSLGQGPEFLIYFQGTGAADDSGLPNDRFFAVRPEGSVSTLKIQRTERGDSAVYLCASSRTGTGVTDTQYFGPGTRLTVL.

CDR3 sequence: CASSSPGRETQYF. The DNA for the CDR3 is TGTGCCAGCAGTTCCCCGGGTCGGGAGACCCAGTACTTC. The chain is built from TRBV2 and TRBJ2-5; no clear D gene. The CDR3 is 13 amino acids. V gave up 5 bases and J gave up 5 bases, with 12 bases separating them. Germline V lookup: CDR1 SNHLY, CDR2 FYNNEI. Looking up the rest from reference TRBV2 and TRBJ2-5 gives the full variable domain: EPEVTQTPSHQVTQMGQEVILRCVPISNHLYFYWYRQILGQKVEFLVSFYNNEISEKSEIFDDQFSVERPDGSNFTLKIRSTKLEDSAMYFCASSSPGRETQYFGPGTRLLVL.

V usage is TRBV12-3 or TRBV12-4 and J usage is TRBJ2-3; no definite D call. The V gene lost 3 bases and the J gene lost 4 bases, with 11 bases spanning the gap. The CDR3 contains 14 residues. The CDR3 DNA follows: TGTGCCAGCAGTTTGGGCTTAACATCAGATACGCAGTATTTT. Translation gives CASSLGLTSDTQYF.

This chain uses TRBV7-2 with TRBJ2-4; D not certain. The CDR3 runs 17 residues. Per germline, CDR1 SGHTA and CDR2 FQGNSA. Between the trimmed V and J ends, which lost 4 bases and 1 base, there was a span of 17 bases. The CDR3 DNA follows: TGTGCCAGCAGCTCCCTAGAGAATTGGGTGGCCAAAAACATTCAGTACTTC. Translation gives CASSSLENWVAKNIQYF.

The chain recombines TRBV30 with TRBJ2-5, with D possibly being TRBD2 (5 bases). Trimming removed 6 bases at V and 5 bases at J, with 13 bases between. The CDR3 length is 12 residues. Per germline, CDR1 GTSNPN and CDR2 SVGIG (reference sequence). The CDR3 sequence is CACTKTGETQYF. The CDR3 region has the DNA TGTGCCTGCACGAAAACGGGGGAGACCCAGTACTTC.

This clonotype showed up just a few times. The chain links TRBV28 to TRBJ2-1, with D perhaps given as TRBD1 or TRBD2 (5 bases each). The CDR3 runs 15 residues. The germline gives CDR1 MDHEN, CDR2 SYDVKM. Trimming removed 3 bases at V and 4 bases at J, with 13 bases between. The CDR3 bases are TGTGCCAGCAGTTTGGCGGTTGGGGGATACAATGAGCAGTTCTTC. Amino acids: CASSLAVGGYNEQFF.

This clonotype was observed once. This chain joins TRBV18 and TRBJ2-1; D might be TRBD1 (5 bases). This CDR3 is built from 14 residues. Trimming cost V 3 bases and J 10 bases, with 16 bases left between them. Germline assignment: CDR1 KGHSH and CDR2 LQKENI. CDR3 residues: CASSPQIMDTEQFF. DNA of the CDR3: TGTGCCAGCTCACCCCAGATTATGGACACCGAGCAGTTCTTC.

This clonotype was seen only a few times. A much bigger clone sits one base away, suggesting this may be a read error. The chain uses TRBV2 and TRBJ2-5, with 11 bases that match TRBD2. Germline V lookup: CDR1 SNHLY, CDR2 FYNNEI. The CDR3 runs to 15 residues. For the CDR3, the DNA is TGTTCCAGCAGTCAAGGGACTAGCGGCCCCGAGACCCAGTACTTC. Protein sequence: CSSSQGTSGPETQYF.

This clonotype has only a few counts. The V gene is TRBV5-5, the J gene TRBJ2-5, with 9 bases aligning to TRBD1. V shed 0 bases and J 2 bases; nucleotides not matched to a gene: 5. Germline V gene sequence: CDR1 SGHKS, CDR2 YYEKEE (reference sequence). The CDR3 loop spans 16 amino acids. CDR3 DNA: TGTGCCAGCAGCTTGGACAGGGGGCACTATCAAGAGACCCAGTACTTC. This sequence encodes CASSLDRGHYQETQYF.

This clonotype appeared many times. The chain has TRBV6-2 or TRBV6-3 and TRBJ2-7, with 8 bases lining up with TRBD1. J was trimmed by 0 bases and V by 6 bases; bases with no gene match: 4. Per germline, CDR1 MNHEY and CDR2 SVGEGT. The CDR3 runs to 14 residues. The CDR3 is CASSRDRGSYEQYF. The CDR3 nucleotides are TGTGCCAGCAGCCGCGACAGGGGCTCCTACGAGCAGTACTTC.

V gene TRBV7-9 combines with J gene TRBJ2-1; 10 bases are shared with TRBD2. Germline V gives CDR1 SEHNR, CDR2 FQNEAQ (reference sequence). This CDR3 has 16 residues. The trim removed 5 bases at V and 10 bases at J, leaving 14 bases unmatched. The CDR3 DNA reads TGTGCCAGCAGCCCTACCCTAGCGGGAGTCTCGGGGGAGCAGTTCTTC. It codes for CASSPTLAGVSGEQFF.

This clonotype was observed many times. The chain has TRBV4-1 and TRBJ2-7, with D possibly matching TRBD2 (5 bases). V was clipped by 1 base and J by 2 bases, with 12 bases between them. CDR3 length: 15 residues. The germline CDR1 and CDR2 sequences are MGHRA and YSYEKL. The CDR3 DNA reads as TGCGCCAGCAGCCAAGGCCGACGGGGTGCCTACGAGCAGTACTTC. Translating it yields CASSQGRRGAYEQYF.

This clonotype was seen ten or more times. This rearrangement joins TRBV29-1 to TRBJ2-3; D is unclear. V was clipped by 4 bases and J by 4 bases, with 3 bases between them. The CDR3 is 10 residues long. CDR1 is SQVTM, CDR2 ANQGSEA, per germline. The CDR3, as DNA: TGCAGCGTTGGTCCAGATACGCAGTATTTT. Protein product: CSVGPDTQYF.

This clonotype has just a few counts. The rearrangement uses TRBV4-3 and TRBJ2-5; 13 bases are shared with TRBD2. The CDR3 has 16 residues. V gave up 0 bases and J gave up 6 bases; unmatched junction bases: 4. The germline V gene has CDR1 LGHNA and CDR2 YSLEER. CDR3 sequence: CASSQEWTSGGKTQYF. CDR3 nucleotides: TGCGCCAGCAGCCAAGAATGGACTAGCGGGGGTAAGACCCAGTACTTC.

The J gene is TRBJ2-1, the V gene TRBV9; 7 bases match TRBD2. The germline V gene has CDR1 SGDLS and CDR2 YYNGEE. CDR3 length equals 15 residues. V gave up 4 bases and J gave up 0 bases; unmatched junction bases: 4. The CDR3 DNA reads TGTGCCAGCAGCCCCGGGACTAACTCCTACAATGAGCAGTTCTTC. Translated: CASSPGTNSYNEQFF.

This sequence joins TRBV6-2 or TRBV6-3 and TRBJ1-2; D is possibly TRBD1 (5 bases). Germline CDR1 reads MNHEY; CDR2 reads SVGEGT. The V end lost 5 bases, the J end lost 3 bases, and 19 bases lay between the germline ends. There are 16 residues in the CDR3. CDR3 sequence (DNA): TGTGCCAGCAGTCCCAGAACCTTAGGGGCGGACTATGGCTACACCTTC. This codes for CASSPRTLGADYGYTF.

The chain is built from TRBV7-9 and TRBJ2-1, with no clear D. V gave up 2 bases and J gave up 4 bases, with 24 bases separating them. The CDR3 sequence is 19 residues long. The germline CDR1 and CDR2 sequences are SEHNR and FQNEAQ (reference sequence). DNA for the CDR3: TGTGCCAGCAGCTTAACGCCCATTAGGACGACGACGCGGTACAATGAGCAGTTCTTC. It translates to CASSLTPIRTTTRYNEQFF.

V and J are TRBV27 and TRBJ2-1, with D possibly matching TRBD2 (5 bases). CDR3 length equals 13 residues. The germline gives CDR1 MNHEY, CDR2 SMNVEV (reference sequence). Trimming took 5 bases from V and 5 from J, leaving 10 bases between them. The CDR3 DNA reads TGTGCCAGCAGTGTCGGGGTGCACAATGAGCAGTTCTTC. Translating it yields CASSVGVHNEQFF.

The chain couples TRBV7-9 to TRBJ1-2; D call uncertain. The CDR3 has 13 amino acids. In germline, CDR1 is SEHNR, CDR2 FQNEAQ (reference sequence). V lost 5 bases, J lost 0 bases, and 7 bases lay in between. The CDR3 nucleotides read TGTGCCAGCAGCGTGGGGTCTAACTATGGCTACACCTTC. Its protein is CASSVGSNYGYTF.

This clonotype was seen a handful of times. The chain couples TRBV20-1 to TRBJ2-1, with TRBD1 as a possible D gene (5 bases). Germline V gene lookup returns CDR1 DFQATT and CDR2 SNEGSKA (reference sequence). V lost 1 base and J 5 bases, leaving 12 bases between the germline ends. This CDR3 region has 14 residues. DNA for the CDR3: TGCAGTGCTAGAGCTGTAGGACAAAACAATGAGCAGTTCTTC. Protein product: CSARAVGQNNEQFF.

This chain links TRBV10-3 with TRBJ2-7, with 9 bases identical to TRBD2. The J call may not be correct, given that the DNA end is closer to TRBJ2-5. Germline V gene lookup returns CDR1 ENHRY and CDR2 SYGVKD. CDR3 size: 18 residues. CDR3 coding DNA: TGTGCCATCAGTGAGTCAGGCTCGGGCGGGGGGGGTCGAGAGACCCAGTACTTC. Amino acid sequence: CAISESGSGGGGRETQYF.

This clonotype has just a few counts. V is TRBV6-1 and J is TRBJ1-2; D remains ambiguous. Germline values: CDR1 MNHNS, CDR2 SASEGT. The V end lost 6 bases, the J end lost 2 bases, and 13 bases lay between the germline ends. The CDR3 spans 14 residues. CDR3 region: CASRSSSGNYGYTF. The DNA of the CDR3 is TGTGCCAGCAGATCGTCGTCGGGCAACTATGGCTACACCTTC.

V and J are TRBV29-1 and TRBJ2-1; D gene ambiguous. The end of the DNA aligns better with TRBJ2-7, so the J call may be wrong. This CDR3 has 14 amino acids. In germline, CDR1 is SQVTM, CDR2 ANQGSEA. In DNA, the CDR3 is TGCAGCGTTGCTCGTGCAAGCTCCTACAATGAGCAGTACTTC. The encoded protein is CSVARASSYNEQYF.

The chain uses TRBV30 and TRBJ2-7, with D possibly TRBD1 on 6 matching bases. The CDR3 spans 13 residues. Deletions cut 2 bases from V and 5 bases from J, with 13 bases between. Germline loops: CDR1 GTSNPN, CDR2 SVGIG (reference sequence). CDR3 sequence: CAWSRAGAHEQYF. CDR3 in DNA: TGTGCCTGGAGTCGGGCAGGGGCCCACGAGCAGTACTTC.

This clonotype was counted only a few times. The CDR3 here is CSARTTYEQYF. CDR3 sequence (DNA): TGCAGTGCTAGGACCACCTACGAGCAGTACTTC. The chain combines TRBV20-1 with TRBJ2-7; unclear D gene. The CDR3 extends over 11 amino acids. The germline CDR1 and CDR2 sequences are DFQATT and SNEGSKA (reference sequence). V lost 3 bases, J lost 2 bases, and 5 bases lay in between.

The J gene is TRBJ2-3, the V gene TRBV6-2 or TRBV6-3, with D uncertain. V was cut by 3 bases and J by 0 bases, with 10 bases left in between. CDR1 is MNHEY, CDR2 SVGEGT, per germline. This CDR3 spans 15 amino acids. The DNA of the CDR3 is TGTGCCAGCAGTTATATGGCTTTAAGCACAGATACGCAGTATTTT. It is translated as CASSYMALSTDTQYF.

CDR3 sequence: CASSDLGTPNQPQHF. In nucleotides, the CDR3 is TGTGCCAGCAGTGACCTTGGGACCCCTAATCAGCCCCAGCATTTT. J is TRBJ1-5 and V is TRBV6-4; D is perhaps TRBD1 (5 bases). Trimming stripped 2 bases from V and 4 bases from J, with 12 bases between. The CDR3 length is 15 residues. Germline V gene sequence: CDR1 MRHNA, CDR2 SNTAGT.

The chain joins TRBV5-1 to TRBJ2-5; D uncertain. The germline V gene has CDR1 SGHRS and CDR2 YFSETQ. The CDR3 is 14 residues long. V was shortened by 4 bases and J by 3 bases, with 13 bases between the two germline ends. CDR3 in DNA: TGCGCCAGCAGCCGCGGACCCTCGGAAGAGACCCAGTACTTC. Protein sequence: CASSRGPSEETQYF.

This rearrangement joins TRBV20-1 to TRBJ1-5; D ambiguous. Germline CDR1 DFQATT, CDR2 SNEGSKA (reference sequence). The CDR3 spans 14 residues. V lost 4 bases and J 3 bases, leaving 13 bases between the germline ends. The CDR3 nucleotides are TGCAGTGCTAATACCCGTCTCCACAATCAGCCCCAGCATTTT. It translates to CSANTRLHNQPQHF.

For the CDR3, the DNA is TGTGCCAGCAGTTACTCCACGGGACTAGCGGACCACAGGGAGCAGTTCTTC. It encodes CASSYSTGLADHREQFF. This chain links TRBV6-6 with TRBJ2-1, with 11 bases matching TRBD2. The germline V gene has CDR1 MNHNY and CDR2 SVGAGI (reference sequence). The CDR3 covers 17 residues. J lost 10 bases, V lost 0 bases, and 11 bases had no gene match.

The rearrangement links TRBV30 to TRBJ1-5; 8 nucleotides line up with TRBD1. Unmatched junction bases numbered 10, after V lost 1 base and J lost 5 bases. The germline gives CDR1 GTSNPN, CDR2 SVGIG (reference sequence). CDR3 length equals 16 residues. The CDR3 DNA follows: TGTGCCTGGAGTGAACCCGGACAGGGATTTTATCAGCCCCAGCATTTT. It is translated as CAWSEPGQGFYQPQHF.